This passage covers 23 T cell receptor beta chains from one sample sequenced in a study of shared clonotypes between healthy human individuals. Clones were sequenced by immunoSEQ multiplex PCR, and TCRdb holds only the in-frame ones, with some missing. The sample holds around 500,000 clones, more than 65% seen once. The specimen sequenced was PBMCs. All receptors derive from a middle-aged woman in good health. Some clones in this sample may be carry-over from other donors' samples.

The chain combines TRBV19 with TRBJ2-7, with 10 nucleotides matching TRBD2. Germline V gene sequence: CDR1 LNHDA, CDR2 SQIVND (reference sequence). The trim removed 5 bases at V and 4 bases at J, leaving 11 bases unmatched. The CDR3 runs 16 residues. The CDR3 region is CASSPRGAGGMYEQYF. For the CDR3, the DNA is TGTGCCAGTAGTCCCCGAGGAGCGGGAGGGATGTACGAGCAGTACTTC.

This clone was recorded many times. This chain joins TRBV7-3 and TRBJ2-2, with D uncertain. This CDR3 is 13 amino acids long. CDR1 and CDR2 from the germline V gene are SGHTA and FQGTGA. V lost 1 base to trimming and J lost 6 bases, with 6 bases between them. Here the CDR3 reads CASSLIGSGELFF. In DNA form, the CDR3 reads TGTGCCAGCAGCTTAATAGGGTCCGGGGAGCTGTTTTTT.

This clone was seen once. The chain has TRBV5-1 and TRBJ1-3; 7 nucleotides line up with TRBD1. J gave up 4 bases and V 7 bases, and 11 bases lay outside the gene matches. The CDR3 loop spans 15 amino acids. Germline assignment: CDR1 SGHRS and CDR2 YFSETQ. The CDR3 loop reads CASRVEGARGNTIYF. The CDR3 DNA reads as TGCGCCAGCCGGGTCGAGGGGGCGCGAGGAAACACCATATATTTT.

CDR3 nucleotide sequence: TGTGCCAGCAGCTTAGCGACAGGGGGCTTAGGCGCAGATACGCAGTATTTT. Translating it yields CASSLATGGLGADTQYF. The V call is TRBV7-3, the J call TRBJ2-3, with TRBD1 matching 10 bases. Trimming took 2 bases from V and 4 from J; bases not matched to a gene: 9. Germline CDR1 and CDR2: SGHTA and FQGTGA. The CDR3 loop spans 17 amino acids.

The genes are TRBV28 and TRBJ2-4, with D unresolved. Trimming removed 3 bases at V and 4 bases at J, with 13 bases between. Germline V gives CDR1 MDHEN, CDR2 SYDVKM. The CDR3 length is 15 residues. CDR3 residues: CASSFPGERKNIQYF. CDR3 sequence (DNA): TGTGCCAGCAGTTTTCCTGGGGAACGGAAAAACATTCAGTACTTC.

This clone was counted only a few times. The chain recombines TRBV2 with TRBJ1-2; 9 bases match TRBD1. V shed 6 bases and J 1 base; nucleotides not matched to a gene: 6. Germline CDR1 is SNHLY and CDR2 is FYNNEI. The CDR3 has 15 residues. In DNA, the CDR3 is TGTGCCAGCAGGAGGGACAGGGAAGGTAACTATGGCTACACCTTC. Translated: CASRRDREGNYGYTF.

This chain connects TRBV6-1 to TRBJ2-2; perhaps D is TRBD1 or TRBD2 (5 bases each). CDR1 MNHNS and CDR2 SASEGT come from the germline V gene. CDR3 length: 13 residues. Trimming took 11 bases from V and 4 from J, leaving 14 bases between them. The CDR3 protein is CAAGGDFTGELFF. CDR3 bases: TGTGCCGCTGGGGGAGATTTCACCGGGGAGCTGTTTTTT.

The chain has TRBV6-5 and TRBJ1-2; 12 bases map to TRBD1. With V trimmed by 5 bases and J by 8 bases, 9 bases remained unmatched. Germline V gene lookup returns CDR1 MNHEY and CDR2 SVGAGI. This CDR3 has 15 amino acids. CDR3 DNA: TGTGCCAGCAGTGCTGGGACAGGGGGCACGAGCGGCTACACCTTC. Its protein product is CASSAGTGGTSGYTF.

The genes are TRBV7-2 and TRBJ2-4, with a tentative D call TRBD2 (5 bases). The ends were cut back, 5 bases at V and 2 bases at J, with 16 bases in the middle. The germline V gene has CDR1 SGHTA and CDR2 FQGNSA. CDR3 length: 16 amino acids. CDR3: CASSPRGDRTKNIQYF. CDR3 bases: TGTGCCAGCAGCCCTCGGGGTGATAGAACCAAAAACATTCAGTACTTC.

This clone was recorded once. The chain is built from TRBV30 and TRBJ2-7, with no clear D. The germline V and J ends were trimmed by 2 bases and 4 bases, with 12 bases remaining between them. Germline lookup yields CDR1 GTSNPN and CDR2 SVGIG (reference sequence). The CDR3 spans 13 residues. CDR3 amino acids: CAWSSGLAYEQYF. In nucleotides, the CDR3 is TGTGCCTGGAGTTCTGGCTTAGCTTACGAGCAGTACTTC.

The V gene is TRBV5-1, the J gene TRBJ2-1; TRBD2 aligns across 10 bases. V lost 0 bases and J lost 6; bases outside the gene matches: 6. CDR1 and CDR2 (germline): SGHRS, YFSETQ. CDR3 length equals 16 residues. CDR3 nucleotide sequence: TGCGCCAGCAGCTTGGTCGGGACTAGCGAAGTCAATGAGCAGTTCTTC. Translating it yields CASSLVGTSEVNEQFF.

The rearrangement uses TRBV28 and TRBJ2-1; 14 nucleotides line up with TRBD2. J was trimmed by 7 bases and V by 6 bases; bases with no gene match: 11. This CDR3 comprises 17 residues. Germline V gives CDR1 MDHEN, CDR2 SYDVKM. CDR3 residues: CASSSGTSGRRSNEQFF. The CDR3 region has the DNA TGTGCCAGCAGCTCCGGGACTAGCGGGAGAAGATCGAATGAGCAGTTCTTC.

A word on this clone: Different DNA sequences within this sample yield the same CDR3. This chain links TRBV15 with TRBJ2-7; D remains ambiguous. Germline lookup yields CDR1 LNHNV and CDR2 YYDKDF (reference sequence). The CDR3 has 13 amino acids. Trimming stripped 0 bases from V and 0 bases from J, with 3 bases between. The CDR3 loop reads CATSRDSSYEQYF. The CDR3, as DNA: TGTGCCACCAGCAGAGATAGCTCCTACGAGCAGTACTTC.

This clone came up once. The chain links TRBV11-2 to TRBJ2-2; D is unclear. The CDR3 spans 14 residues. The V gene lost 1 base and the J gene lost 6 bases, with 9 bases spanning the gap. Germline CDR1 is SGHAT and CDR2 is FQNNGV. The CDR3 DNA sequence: TGTGCCAGCAGCTTAGTGCTAGAGTCCGGGGAGCTGTTTTTT. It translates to CASSLVLESGELFF.

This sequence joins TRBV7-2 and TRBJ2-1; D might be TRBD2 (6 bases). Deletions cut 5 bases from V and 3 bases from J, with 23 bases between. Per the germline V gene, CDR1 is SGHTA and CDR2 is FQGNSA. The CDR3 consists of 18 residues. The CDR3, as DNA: TGTGCCAGCAGCATCAGACTAGTTTCATCTACGAGCTACAATGAGCAGTTCTTC. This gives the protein CASSIRLVSSTSYNEQFF. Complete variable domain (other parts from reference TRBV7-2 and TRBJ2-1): GAGVSQSPSNKVTEKGKDVELRCDPISGHTALYWYRQSLGQGLEFLIYFQGNSAPDKSGLPSDRFSAERTGGSVSTLTIQRTQQEDSAVYLCASSIRLVSSTSYNEQFFGPGTRLTVL.

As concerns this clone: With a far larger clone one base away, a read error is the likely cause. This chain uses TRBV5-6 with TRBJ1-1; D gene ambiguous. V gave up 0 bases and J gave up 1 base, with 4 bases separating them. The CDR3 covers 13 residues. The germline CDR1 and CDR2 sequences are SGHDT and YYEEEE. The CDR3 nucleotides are TGTGCCAGCAGCTTGGGAGGGAACACTGAAGCTTTCTTT. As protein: CASSLGGNTEAFF.

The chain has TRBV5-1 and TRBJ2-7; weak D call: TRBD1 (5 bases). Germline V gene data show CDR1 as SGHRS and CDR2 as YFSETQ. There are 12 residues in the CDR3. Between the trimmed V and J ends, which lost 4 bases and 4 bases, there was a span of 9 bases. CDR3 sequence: CASSIQGYEQYF. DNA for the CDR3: TGCGCCAGCAGCATTCAGGGTTACGAGCAGTACTTC.

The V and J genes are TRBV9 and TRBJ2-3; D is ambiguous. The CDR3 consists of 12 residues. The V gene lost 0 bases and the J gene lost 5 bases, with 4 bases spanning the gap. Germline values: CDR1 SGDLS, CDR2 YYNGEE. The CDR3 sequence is CASSVELDTQYF. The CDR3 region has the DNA TGTGCCAGCAGCGTAGAGTTAGATACGCAGTATTTT.

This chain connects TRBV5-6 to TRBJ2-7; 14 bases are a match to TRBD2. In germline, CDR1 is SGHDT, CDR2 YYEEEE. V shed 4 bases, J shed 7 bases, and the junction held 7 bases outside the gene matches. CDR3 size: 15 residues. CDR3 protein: CASSAPGLAGVEQYF. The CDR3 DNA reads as TGTGCCAGCAGCGCGCCGGGACTAGCGGGAGTGGAGCAGTACTTC.

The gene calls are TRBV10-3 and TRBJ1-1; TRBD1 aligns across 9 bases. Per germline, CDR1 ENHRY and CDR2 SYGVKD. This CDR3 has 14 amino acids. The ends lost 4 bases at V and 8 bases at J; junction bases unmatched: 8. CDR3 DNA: TGTGCCATCAGTGGGGGACAGGGCCTAATAGAAGCTTTCTTT. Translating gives CAISGGQGLIEAFF.

The CDR3 loop is CASMPANTEAFF. Written as DNA, the CDR3 is TGTGCCAGCATGCCGGCGAACACTGAAGCTTTCTTT. The chain has TRBV6-1 and TRBJ1-1; D uncertain. Trimming pared 7 bases from V and 1 base from J, leaving 7 bases between. Germline CDR1 and CDR2: MNHNS and SASEGT. The length of the CDR3 is 12 residues.

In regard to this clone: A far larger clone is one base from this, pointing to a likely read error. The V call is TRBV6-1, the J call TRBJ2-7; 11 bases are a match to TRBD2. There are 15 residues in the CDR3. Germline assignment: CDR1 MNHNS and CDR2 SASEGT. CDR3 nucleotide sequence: TGTGCCAGCGAAGGAACTAGCGGGAGTTCCTGCGAGCAGTACTTC. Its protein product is CASEGTSGSSCEQYF.

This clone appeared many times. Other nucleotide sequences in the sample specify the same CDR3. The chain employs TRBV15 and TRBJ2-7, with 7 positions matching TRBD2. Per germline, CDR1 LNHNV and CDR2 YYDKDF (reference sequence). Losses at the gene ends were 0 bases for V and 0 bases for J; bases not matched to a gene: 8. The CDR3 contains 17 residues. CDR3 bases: TGTGCCACCAGCAGAGATCTAGGCGGGAGTGGCTCCTACGAGCAGTACTTC. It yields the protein CATSRDLGGSGSYEQYF.